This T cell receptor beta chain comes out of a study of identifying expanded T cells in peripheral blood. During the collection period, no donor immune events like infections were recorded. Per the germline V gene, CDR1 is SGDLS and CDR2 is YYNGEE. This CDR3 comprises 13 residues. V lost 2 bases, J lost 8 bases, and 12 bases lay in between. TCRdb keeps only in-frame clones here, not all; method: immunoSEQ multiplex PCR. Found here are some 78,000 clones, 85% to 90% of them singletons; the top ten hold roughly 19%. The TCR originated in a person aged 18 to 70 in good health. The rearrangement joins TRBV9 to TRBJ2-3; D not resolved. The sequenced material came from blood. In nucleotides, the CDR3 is TGTGCCAGCAGCGTCGAAGGATCAGGTACGCAGTATTTT. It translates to CASSVEGSGTQYF.